This T cell receptor (beta chain) emerged from a study of blood T cells in healthy people across ages. It was with a sample-barcoded 5' primer and a J-beta primer mix that a second PCR of roughly 7 to 12 cycles was run. One entry per CDR3 protein results from TCRdb running MiXCR on the 5' RACE reads. The sample lists approximately 2,000,000 distinct CDR3 sequences, around 40% occurring once. Comment on this clonotype: One end of the junction is discordant with germline, which a read error may explain.

This TCR was recovered from a human donor in good health. What was sequenced was blood.

CDR3 amino acids: CASSRQGARTNEKPFF. CDR3 nucleotides: TGTGCCAGCAGTAGACAGGGGGCGAGGACTAATGAAAAACCGTTTTTT. The chain couples TRBV7-8 to TRBJ1-4; 10 bases are shared with TRBD1. The CDR3 consists of 16 residues. The germline gives CDR1 SGHVS, CDR2 FQNEAQ.